A selection of T cell receptor beta chains follows, all from one sample in a study of regulatory T cells in long-lasting Graves disease. TCRdb called the multiplex PCR reads again in MiXCR, with one record for every CDR3 protein. Found here are about 460,000 distinct CDR3 sequences, less than 15% of them singletons; the top ten hold over 15%. These data are also associated with another study on T cells in Graves' hyperthyroidism and ophthalmopathy.

Sequenced here: peripheral blood mononuclear cells (PBMCs), sampled at new diagnosis, from a patient treated with antithyroid drugs. Every receptor here comes from a woman between 50 and 59 years old with Graves disease. CDR3s include the opening cysteine and the closing phenylalanine or tryptophan. A D gene is named only where the DNA matches it firmly. Clone size is shown for a subset of rows, as once, few, many or a class of expanded clone.

D: .
V: TRBV19
size: .
J: TRBJ2-2
CDR3: CASRWDSYTGKLFF
DNA: TGTGCCAGTAGGTGGGACTCCTACACCGGGAAGCTGTTTTTT

D: .
V: TRBV5-1
size: .
J: TRBJ2-2
CDR3: CASSFDAGNTGELFF
DNA: TGCGCCAGCAGCTTTGACGCAGGGAACACCGGGGAGCTGTTTTTT

D: TRBD1
V: TRBV7-3
size: many
J: TRBJ2-1
CDR3: CASSPPGQGINEQFF
DNA: TGTGCCAGCAGCCCCCCGGGACAGGGGATCAATGAGCAGTTCTTC

D: TRBD1
V: TRBV6-2/TRBV6-3
size: many
J: TRBJ2-1
CDR3: CASSYSDRGFRNEQFF
DNA: TGTGCCAGCAGTTACTCCGACAGGGGCTTTCGGAATGAGCAGTTCTTC

D: .
V: TRBV2
size: many
J: TRBJ1-1
CDR3: CASSEGYRVNTEAFF
DNA: TGTGCCAGCAGTGAAGGGTACAGAGTGAACACTGAAGCTTTCTTT

D: .
V: TRBV6-1
size: many
J: TRBJ2-1
CDR3: CASSFDSGSYNEQFF
DNA: TGTGCCAGCAGCTTTGACTCTGGTTCCTACAATGAGCAGTTCTTC

D: .
V: TRBV2
size: few
J: TRBJ2-4
CDR3: CASRGGGNKNIQYF
DNA: TGTGCCAGCAGAGGCGGCGGAAACAAAAACATTCAGTACTTC

D: TRBD2
V: TRBV18
size: .
J: TRBJ2-1
CDR3: CASSPPSLAGDNEQFF
DNA: TGTGCCAGCTCACCACCGTCGCTAGCGGGAGACAATGAGCAGTTCTTC

D: .
V: TRBV6-2/TRBV6-3
size: many
J: TRBJ2-7
CDR3: CASSSLGTGSYEQYF
DNA: TGTGCCAGCAGTAGCCTGGGTACAGGGTCCTACGAGCAGTACTTC

D: .
V: TRBV4-1
size: many
J: TRBJ2-5
CDR3: CASSQEFEGVETQYF
DNA: TGCGCCAGCAGCCAAGAGTTCGAGGGAGTAGAGACCCAGTACTTC

D: TRBD2
V: TRBV19
size: .
J: TRBJ2-2
CDR3: CASSPQRGRRTGELFF
DNA: TGTGCCAGTAGTCCACAGCGCGGGAGAAGGACCGGGGAGCTGTTTTTT

D: .
V: TRBV30
size: few
J: TRBJ2-5
CDR3: CAWTVAETQYF
DNA: TGTGCCTGGACCGTCGCGGAGACCCAGTACTTC

D: .
V: TRBV25-1
size: .
J: TRBJ1-3
CDR3: CASSEIVGTIYF
DNA: TGTGCCAGCAGTGAAATAGTGGGCACCATATATTTT

D: .
V: TRBV30
size: few
J: TRBJ1-3
CDR3: CAWIITGPNTIYF
DNA: TGTGCCTGGATAATAACCGGGCCAAACACCATATATTTT

D: .
V: TRBV29-1
size: few
J: TRBJ1-1
CDR3: CSVDDSVNTEAFF
DNA: TGCAGCGTTGACGATTCCGTGAACACTGAAGCTTTCTTT

D: TRBD1
V: TRBV24-1
size: .
J: TRBJ2-5
CDR3: CATSGSRDSAQETQYF
DNA: TGTGCCACCAGTGGTTCCCGGGACAGCGCTCAAGAGACCCAGTACTTC

D: .
V: TRBV29-1
size: many
J: TRBJ2-7
CDR3: CSVRTQGISYEQYF
DNA: TGCAGCGTCCGAACACAGGGAATCTCCTACGAGCAGTACTTC

D: .
V: TRBV3-1
size: few
J: TRBJ2-1
CDR3: CASSLKLGLTSYNEQFF
DNA: TGTGCCAGCAGCCTAAAGTTAGGACTCACCTCCTACAATGAGCAGTTCTTC

D: .
V: TRBV29-1
size: .
J: TRBJ1-2
CDR3: CSVAPGTGNGYTF
DNA: TGCAGCGTTGCCCCCGGGACGGGGAATGGCTACACCTTC

D: TRBD1
V: TRBV2
size: many
J: TRBJ2-2
CDR3: CASSGTGGLGGELFF
DNA: TGTGCCAGCAGCGGGACAGGGGGATTGGGCGGGGAGCTGTTTTTT

D: TRBD1
V: TRBV7-9
size: .
J: TRBJ1-1
CDR3: CASRTGGRQNTEAFF
DNA: TGTGCCAGCAGGACAGGGGGCAGGCAGAACACTGAAGCTTTCTTT

D: TRBD2
V: TRBV7-3
size: many
J: TRBJ2-3
CDR3: CASSQGLASDTQYF
DNA: TGTGCCAGCAGCCAAGGACTAGCGTCAGATACGCAGTATTTT

D: TRBD2
V: TRBV12-3/TRBV12-4
size: many
J: TRBJ2-1
CDR3: CASSRWAGGPSYNEQFF
DNA: TGTGCCAGCAGCCGCTGGGCGGGAGGGCCGAGTTACAATGAGCAGTTCTTC